These 17 T cell receptor beta chains share one sample of origin, sequenced in a study of brain metastases from non-small cell lung cancer. Some clones are missing from TCRdb's copy, which holds only in-frame ones; the method was immunoSEQ multiplex PCR. The sample comprises around 2,000 clones, about 89% of which are singletons, and over 3% rests with the top ten. Sequences were obtained from primary lung tumor tissue. Source of these receptors: a donor aged 40 or over with non-small cell lung cancer.

The CDR3 protein is CASSLAREQYF. The CDR3 region has the DNA TGTGCCAGCAGCTTAGCGCGCGAGCAGTACTTC. This rearrangement joins TRBV7-9 to TRBJ2-7; D ambiguous. Per germline, CDR1 SEHNR and CDR2 FQNEAQ (reference sequence). V was trimmed by 0 bases and J by 6 bases, leaving 3 bases between them. This CDR3 region has 11 residues.

This clone was observed once. J is TRBJ1-1 and V is TRBV28, with D perhaps matching TRBD1 (5 bases). The CDR3 has 12 residues. From germline, CDR1 is MDHEN and CDR2 SYDVKM. V was cut by 6 bases and J by 6 bases, with 11 bases left in between. CDR3 DNA sequence: TGTGCCAGCAGCCCCCAGGGAGCTGAAGCTTTCTTT. It is translated as CASSPQGAEAFF.

Regarding this clone: An end of the junction does not agree with germline; a read error may underlie this. The chain combines TRBV7-9 with TRBJ2-7; D is ambiguous. CDR1 SEHNR and CDR2 FQNEAQ come from the germline V gene (reference sequence). This CDR3 has 14 residues. The CDR3: CASSPEYSSYGQYF. CDR3 nucleotides: TGTGCCAGCAGCCCAGAATATTCCTCCTACGGGCAGTACTTC.

This clone appeared a few times. This sequence joins TRBV15 and TRBJ2-3; possibly TRBD1 or TRBD2 for D (5 bases each). CDR1 is LNHNV and CDR2 is YYDKDF in the germline V gene (reference sequence). The CDR3 consists of 15 residues. V gave up 1 base and J gave up 3 bases, with 11 bases separating them. The CDR3 protein is CATSRGGDGTDTQYF. The CDR3 coding sequence is TGTGCCACCAGCAGAGGAGGGGACGGGACAGATACGCAGTATTTT.

This chain uses TRBV29-1 with TRBJ1-4, with a weak D call TRBD1 (5 bases). There are 16 residues in the CDR3. Trimming cost V 4 bases and J 2 bases, with 17 bases left between them. CDR1 and CDR2 (germline): SQVTM, ANQGSEA. The CDR3 spells CSVGARGASTNEKLFF. The CDR3 DNA reads TGCAGCGTTGGGGCTCGCGGGGCAAGCACTAATGAAAAACTGTTTTTT.

The CDR3 here is CSVVQGRHEQYF. Here the CDR3 DNA reads TGCAGCGTTGTTCAGGGTAGGCACGAGCAGTACTTC. J is TRBJ2-7 and V is TRBV29-1; a possible D gene is TRBD1 (5 bases). The CDR3 consists of 12 residues. Germline CDR1 SQVTM, CDR2 ANQGSEA. The V and J ends lost 4 bases and 5 bases respectively, with 12 bases between them.

The chain recombines TRBV6-5 with TRBJ2-1; TRBD2 agrees at 8 bases. This CDR3 comprises 16 residues. V was clipped by 0 bases and J by 10 bases; unmatched bases: 11. Germline CDR1 and CDR2: MNHEY and SVGAGI. Here the CDR3 DNA reads TGTGCCAGCAGTTACTCGATGAGTCGTCGACTAGCGGAGCAGTTCTTC. As protein: CASSYSMSRRLAEQFF.

This chain connects TRBV14 to TRBJ2-5; D may correspond to TRBD1 or TRBD2 (5 bases each). The germline V gene has CDR1 SGHDN and CDR2 FVKESK. Trimming took off 4 bases at V and 5 bases at J, with 14 bases between the two ends. The CDR3 consists of 14 residues. CDR3 nucleotides: TGTGCCAGCAGCCGGGGACGGTGGGGGGAGACCCAGTACTTC. It specifies CASSRGRWGETQYF.

The V and J genes are TRBV5-1 and TRBJ1-1; D gene ambiguous. This CDR3 contains 14 residues. With 3 bases removed from V and 3 bases from J, the gap between germline ends came to 12 bases. Per germline, CDR1 SGHRS and CDR2 YFSETQ. CDR3 sequence (DNA): TGCGCCAGCAGCTCGGACCATCGGGACACTGAAGCTTTCTTT. Translated: CASSSDHRDTEAFF.

The chain links TRBV28 to TRBJ1-5; TRBD1 is a possible D gene (6 bases). V lost 6 bases and J lost 4, with 13 bases in between. The germline V gene encodes CDR1 MDHEN and CDR2 SYDVKM. The CDR3 is made up of 14 amino acids. The DNA for the CDR3 is TGTGCCAGCAGGTCCGGACAGCCGAATCAGCCCCAGCATTTT. It codes for CASRSGQPNQPQHF.

J is TRBJ2-5 and V is TRBV4-2; 15 bases are shared with TRBD2. This CDR3 is 16 amino acids long. Germline CDR1 is LGHNA and CDR2 is YNFKEQ. The junction had 2 bases not matched to a gene; V was cut back by 1 base and J by 5 bases. In DNA form, the CDR3 reads TGTGCCAGCAGCCAAGGGACTAGCGGGGGGGCCGAGACCCAGTACTTC. Translated: CASSQGTSGGAETQYF.

This clone was found a few times. V usage is TRBV27 and J usage is TRBJ2-1, with D tentatively TRBD1 (5 bases). The germline V gene has CDR1 MNHEY and CDR2 SMNVEV (reference sequence). V was pared by 3 bases and J by 6 bases, with 12 bases between. This CDR3 has 14 amino acids. The CDR3 here is CASSFVGDSNEQFF. The CDR3 DNA is TGTGCCAGCAGTTTTGTAGGGGATTCCAATGAGCAGTTCTTC.

V is TRBV13 and J is TRBJ2-3; 12 bases align to TRBD2. Germline lookup yields CDR1 PRHDT and CDR2 FYEKMQ (reference sequence). Trimming took 5 bases from V and 5 from J; bases not matched to a gene: 11. The CDR3 runs to 17 residues. The CDR3 nucleotides are TGTGCCAGCAGCCGTAGGCTAGCGGGGGGGTGTGTAGATACGCAGTATTTT. Its translation is CASSRRLAGGCVDTQYF. The entire variable domain, with the rest obtained from reference TRBV13 and TRBJ2-3, is as follows: AAGVIQSPRHLIKEKRETATLKCYPIPRHDTVYWYQQGPGQDPQFLISFYEKMQSDKGSIPDRFSAQQFSDYHSELNMSSLELGDSALYFCASSRRLAGGCVDTQYFGPGTRLTVL.

The rearrangement links TRBV7-8 to TRBJ1-1, with 8 bases that match TRBD1. The CDR3 consists of 13 residues. Germline trimming cut 2 bases from V and 4 bases from J; bases unmatched to any gene: 0. Germline lookup yields CDR1 SGHVS and CDR2 FQNEAQ. CDR3 bases: TGTGCCAGCAGCTTAACAGGGGGCACTGAAGCTTTCTTT. Residues: CASSLTGGTEAFF. The full variable domain, its missing parts supplied by reference TRBV7-8 and TRBJ1-1, is GAGVSQSPRYKVAKRGQDVALRCDPISGHVSLFWYQQALGQGPEFLTYFQNEAQLDKSGLPSDRFFAERPEGSVSTLKIQRTQQEDSAVYLCASSLTGGTEAFFGQGTRLTVV.

V is TRBV6-2 or TRBV6-3 and J is TRBJ2-7, with 10 positions matching TRBD2. From germline, CDR1 is MNHEY and CDR2 SVGEGT. The CDR3 contains 17 residues. J was trimmed by 2 bases and V by 4 bases; bases with no gene match: 11. DNA for the CDR3: TGTGCCAGCAGTTCCTGGACTAGCGGAGAATTACCCTACGAGCAGTACTTC. Protein: CASSSWTSGELPYEQYF.

The J gene is TRBJ2-3, the V gene TRBV27; 9 bases agree with TRBD2. The CDR3 consists of 14 residues. The V gene end was trimmed by 8 bases and the J gene end by 4 bases; junction bases not matched to a gene: 7. Per the germline V gene, CDR1 is MNHEY and CDR2 is SMNVEV (reference sequence). The CDR3 reads CASRGAGGSDTQYF. CDR3 nucleotide sequence: TGTGCCAGCCGGGGGGCGGGAGGGTCAGATACGCAGTATTTT.

V is TRBV2 and J is TRBJ2-5; 14 bases agree with TRBD2. V dropped 6 bases and J dropped 4; count of bases not matched to a gene: 4. Germline lookup yields CDR1 SNHLY and CDR2 FYNNEI. This CDR3 contains 15 residues. The CDR3 sequence is CASRRLAGGPETQYF. The CDR3 DNA reads TGTGCCAGCAGGAGACTAGCGGGAGGGCCAGAGACCCAGTACTTC. Based on the CDR3 plus reference TRBV2 and TRBJ2-5, the full variable domain is EPEVTQTPSHQVTQMGQEVILRCVPISNHLYFYWYRQILGQKVEFLVSFYNNEISEKSEIFDDQFSVERPDGSNFTLKIRSTKLEDSAMYFCASRRLAGGPETQYFGPGTRLLVL.